This T cell receptor (beta chain) was observed in a study of cytomegalovirus exposure and HLA in healthy donors. Produced via immunoSEQ multiplex PCR; TCRdb's table is partial and in-frame only. The table shows 55,000 to 70,000 clones, with approximately 92% occurring only once. The V gene lost 1 base and the J gene lost 2 bases, with 9 bases spanning the gap. There are 15 residues in the CDR3. CDR1 SEHNR and CDR2 FQNEAQ come from the germline V gene (reference sequence). V is TRBV7-9 and J is TRBJ2-1; D unresolved. The sample taken for sequencing was PBMCs. The clonotype originates from a man aged 18 to 30 in good health and CMV-seropositive. For the CDR3, the DNA is TGTGCCAGCAGCTTAGTGTTAGCCCCCTACAATGAGCAGTTCTTC. Protein: CASSLVLAPYNEQFF.